Listed here are 20 T cell receptor beta chains from one sample, sequenced in a study of blood T cell repertoires in COVID-19. Libraries were prepared by immunoSEQ multiplex PCR; TCRdb keeps only in-frame clonotypes and omits some of them. The sample has tens of thousands of clones, 88% seen once; the top ten hold about 3.2%. The specimen sequenced was peripheral blood. The receptors were gathered from a human donor in a cohort sampled during active COVID-19.

The rearrangement uses TRBV19 and TRBJ2-3; the D gene is possibly TRBD2 (5 bases). Per germline, CDR1 LNHDA and CDR2 SQIVND (reference sequence). This CDR3 is built from 17 residues. V shed 3 bases and J shed 0 bases, with 16 bases lying between them. The CDR3 here is CASSMSLAGYSTDTQYF. CDR3 nucleotides: TGTGCCAGTAGTATGTCCCTCGCGGGCTATAGCACAGATACGCAGTATTTT.

The V and J genes are TRBV27 and TRBJ2-7, with 8 bases aligning to TRBD1. Germline lookup yields CDR1 MNHEY and CDR2 SMNVEV (reference sequence). This CDR3 comprises 13 residues. J was trimmed by 6 bases and V by 3 bases; bases with no gene match: 4. In nucleotides, the CDR3 is TGTGCCAGCAGTTTCGGAGACAGGGGCGAGCAGTACTTC. This codes for CASSFGDRGEQYF.

The chain joins TRBV5-3 to TRBJ1-2, with D possibly being TRBD1 (5 bases). TRBV5-3 is sorted into the ORF group, with uncertain function. V lost 4 bases and J lost 2, with 21 bases in between. The length of the CDR3 is 17 residues. DNA for the CDR3: TGTGCCAGAAGCCCCCCTGTAGGACACGGAGTGAACTATGGCTACACCTTC. Translation: CARSPPVGHGVNYGYTF.

For this clone: The sample has other DNA sequences that encode this CDR3 too. V usage is TRBV18 and J usage is TRBJ1-2; D ambiguous. CDR1 and CDR2 (germline): KGHSH, LQKENI. V lost 6 bases to trimming and J lost 1 base, with 9 bases between them. CDR3 length: 13 amino acids. CDR3 nucleotides: TGTGCCAGCTCCCCCTCGGGTAACTATGGCTACACCTTC. As protein: CASSPSGNYGYTF.

The gene calls are TRBV19 and TRBJ2-3, with D unresolved. CDR3 size: 17 residues. V was trimmed by 6 bases and J by 1 base, leaving 20 bases between them. Germline V CDR1 and CDR2: LNHDA, SQIVND (reference sequence). The DNA of the CDR3 is TGTGCCAGTAGCAGGCCATCAGGTGTCCCAGGCACAGATACGCAGTATTTT. As protein: CASSRPSGVPGTDTQYF.

The chain recombines TRBV25-1 with TRBJ2-1, with 8 nucleotides matching TRBD2. The CDR3 runs to 15 residues. Trimming cost V 2 bases and J 4 bases; bases outside gene matches: 4. Germline V gene lookup returns CDR1 MGHDK and CDR2 SYGVNS. The CDR3 DNA reads as TGTGCCAGCAGTGAAGAGGCGGGGGGTTACAATGAGCAGTTCTTC. This sequence encodes CASSEEAGGYNEQFF.

This clone was detected once. V is TRBV7-8 and J is TRBJ1-4, with a possible D match to TRBD1 (5 bases). From germline, CDR1 is SGHVS and CDR2 FQNEAQ. Trimming removed 2 bases from V and 8 bases from J, with 15 bases in between. This CDR3 spans 15 amino acids. CDR3 sequence: CASSLMGRAGEKLFF. CDR3 bases: TGTGCCAGCAGCTTAATGGGCAGGGCGGGGGAAAAACTGTTTTTT.

This clone was detected only once. V is TRBV6-5 and J is TRBJ1-2; 9 bases fit TRBD1. From germline, CDR1 is MNHEY and CDR2 SVGAGI. The CDR3 totals 15 residues. Trimming removed 6 bases from V and 5 bases from J; junction bases left unmatched: 10. The CDR3 DNA reads TGTGCCAGCAGCTTGGGACAGGGTGGTCGTTATGGCTACACCTTC. Protein sequence: CASSLGQGGRYGYTF.

This clone was observed once. The gene calls are TRBV7-9 and TRBJ2-3; TRBD2 aligns across 7 bases. CDR1 is SEHNR and CDR2 is FQNEAQ in the germline V gene (reference sequence). Trimming took 6 bases from V and 0 from J; bases not matched to a gene: 3. This CDR3 comprises 14 residues. CDR3 sequence (DNA): TGTGCCAGCAGATCCGGGGGGAGCACAGATACGCAGTATTTT. It translates to CASRSGGSTDTQYF.

V and J are TRBV25-1 and TRBJ2-3, with 8 bases matching TRBD2. Trimming took 1 base from V and 2 from J; bases not matched to a gene: 2. This CDR3 region has 15 residues. Germline V gives CDR1 MGHDK, CDR2 SYGVNS. The CDR3 here is CASSEFSGATDTQYF. CDR3 in DNA: TGTGCCAGCAGTGAATTTAGCGGGGCCACAGATACGCAGTATTTT.

J is TRBJ2-3 and V is TRBV6-2 or TRBV6-3, with TRBD2 matching 10 bases. Losses at the gene ends were 6 bases for V and 6 bases for J; bases not matched to a gene: 3. The CDR3 spans 13 residues. Germline V CDR1 and CDR2: MNHEY, SVGEGT. CDR3 coding DNA: TGTGCCAGCAGCCAGGGACTAGCGGATACGCAGTATTTT. Amino acid sequence: CASSQGLADTQYF.

The chain has TRBV2 and TRBJ2-1; tentative D call: TRBD2 (5 bases). This CDR3 is 15 amino acids long. Per germline, CDR1 SNHLY and CDR2 FYNNEI. V was cut by 5 bases and J by 2 bases, with 13 bases left in between. In DNA form, the CDR3 reads TGTGCCAGCAGTCTCCGGGGAATTGCCTACAATGAGCAGTTCTTC. The encoded protein is CASSLRGIAYNEQFF.

This chain uses TRBV7-9 with TRBJ1-3, with TRBD1 as a possible D gene (5 bases). Trimming shortened V by 3 bases and J by 2 bases, and 23 bases separated the two germline ends. Germline loops: CDR1 SEHNR, CDR2 FQNEAQ (reference sequence). This CDR3 is 19 amino acids long. The CDR3 bases are TGTGCCAGCAGCTTGCCGCCCGGCGACAGACGTTTCCCTGGAAACACCATATATTTT. This gives the protein CASSLPPGDRRFPGNTIYF.

The chain links TRBV19 to TRBJ2-1; 8 positions agree with TRBD1. The CDR3 loop spans 12 amino acids. V was pared by 4 bases and J by 14 bases, with 7 bases of the junction left unmatched. CDR1 and CDR2 from the germline V gene are LNHDA and SQIVND (reference sequence). The CDR3 DNA sequence: TGTGCCAGTAGTACGGCAGGGGGCACGGAGTTCTTC. Encoded protein: CASSTAGGTEFF.

This clone was seen just once. The chain couples TRBV5-1 to TRBJ2-1, with TRBD2 identical over 13 bases. This CDR3 comprises 14 residues. V lost 3 bases and J lost 7; bases outside the gene matches: 1. Germline CDR1 is SGHRS and CDR2 is YFSETQ. The CDR3 protein is CASSWGLAGNEQFF. CDR3 DNA sequence: TGCGCCAGCAGCTGGGGACTAGCGGGGAATGAGCAGTTCTTC.

This chain links TRBV5-8 with TRBJ1-2; the D is unclear. CDR1 and CDR2 from the germline V gene are SGHTS and YDEGEE. The CDR3 is 14 residues long. Trimming left V 1 base short and J 1 base short, with 8 bases between. CDR3 coding DNA: TGTGCCAGCAGCTTGTCGCAGGTTAACTATGGCTACACCTTC. Its translation is CASSLSQVNYGYTF.

The rearrangement links TRBV18 to TRBJ1-2; tentatively, D is TRBD1 (5 bases). The V gene's germline CDR1 is KGHSH and CDR2 LQKENI. Trimming left V 6 bases short and J 3 bases short, with 14 bases between. This CDR3 has 14 residues. DNA for the CDR3: TGTGCCAGCTCCCCGGAGGGGTCCGACTATGGCTACACCTTC. This sequence encodes CASSPEGSDYGYTF.

This clone has a single count. This chain links TRBV5-5 with TRBJ2-7, with TRBD2 matching 7 bases. V dropped 4 bases and J dropped 2; count of bases not matched to a gene: 6. Germline V lookup: CDR1 SGHKS, CDR2 YYEKEE (reference sequence). The CDR3 spans 14 residues. CDR3 loop: CASSGGAGAYEQYF. In DNA form, the CDR3 reads TGTGCCAGCAGCGGCGGGGCGGGAGCCTACGAGCAGTACTTC.

The chain is built from TRBV5-1 and TRBJ2-5; TRBD2 might be the D (6 bases). Germline CDR1 is SGHRS and CDR2 is YFSETQ. CDR3 length equals 15 residues. Trimming stripped 3 bases from V and 5 bases from J, with 17 bases between. CDR3 residues: CASSSGRRDIETQYF. CDR3 in DNA: TGCGCCAGCAGCTCGGGACGGCGGGATATCGAGACCCAGTACTTC.

The V and J genes are TRBV2 and TRBJ1-1; TRBD1 matches 9 bases. Germline CDR1 SNHLY, CDR2 FYNNEI. J gave up 3 bases and V 4 bases, and 0 bases lay outside the gene matches. This CDR3 region has 13 residues. The CDR3 DNA reads TGTGCCAGCAGTGGGGACAGGGACACTGAAGCTTTCTTT. As protein: CASSGDRDTEAFF.